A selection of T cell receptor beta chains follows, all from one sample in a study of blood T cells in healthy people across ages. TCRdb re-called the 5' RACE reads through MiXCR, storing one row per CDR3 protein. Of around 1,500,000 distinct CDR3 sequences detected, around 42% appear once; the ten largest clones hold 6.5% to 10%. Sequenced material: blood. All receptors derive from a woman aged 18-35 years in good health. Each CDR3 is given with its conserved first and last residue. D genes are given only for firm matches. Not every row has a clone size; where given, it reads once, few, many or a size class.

TGCAGTGCTAGATCCTTGGGGGGAGAGACCCAGTACTTC | CSARSLGGETQYF | TRBJ2-5 | . | TRBV20-1 | .
TGTGCCACCAGTTCCGGGACAGGGAAAGATACGCAGTATTTT | CATSSGTGKDTQYF | TRBJ2-3 | few | TRBV24-1 | TRBD1
TGCGCCAGCAGCAAGGGACTACAACAAGAGACCCAGTACTTC | CASSKGLQQETQYF | TRBJ2-5 | few | TRBV5-1 | TRBD2
TGTGCCAGCACTCTACCGGGACAGGTCCCTGGCTACACCTTC | CASTLPGQVPGYTF | TRBJ1-2 | . | TRBV6-6 | TRBD1
TGTGCCAGCAGCCCGGGCGGGGCTAACACAGATACGCAGTATTTT | CASSPGGANTDTQYF | TRBJ2-3 | . | TRBV9 | .
TGTGCCTGGAGTGCCTTTTGGATCGACTATGGCTACACTTTC | CAWSAFWIDYGYTF | TRBJ1-2 | . | TRBV30 | .
TGCAGTGCTAGTTTGACTAGCACAGATACGCAGTATTTT | CSASLTSTDTQYF | TRBJ2-3 | few | TRBV20-1 | .
TGCAGCGTTGAGGACCCGAACACTGAAGCTTTCTTT | CSVEDPNTEAFF | TRBJ1-1 | once | TRBV29-1 | .
TGTGCCAGCAGCTTAGACGTGGCTGGGGCCAACGTCCTGACTTTC | CASSLDVAGANVLTF | TRBJ2-6 | . | TRBV7-2 | .
TGTGCCAGCAGCTCGGACAGGGGGCTCTACGATGAGCAGTTCTTC | CASSSDRGLYDEQFF | TRBJ2-1 | many | TRBV7-9 | TRBD1
TGTGCCAGCCTACAGGAGACGAACACTGAAGCTTTCTTT | CASLQETNTEAFF | TRBJ1-1 | few | TRBV2 | .
TGTGCCAGCAGCTTTTTACAGGGAGCTAACTATGGCTACACCTTC | CASSFLQGANYGYTF | TRBJ1-2 | . | TRBV11-2 | .
TGTGCCAGCAGTGATAGGAGGACAGTCAATTTAATTCCCTACGAGCAGTACTTC | CASSDRRTVNLIPYEQYF | TRBJ2-7 | few | TRBV2 | .
TGTGCCAGCAGCCGAACGGGGGAGCGCTCGAGCGAGCAGTACTTC | CASSRTGERSSEQYF | TRBJ2-7 | few | TRBV3-1 | .
TGCAGTTACTGCGACCGGAGTGCAGATACGCAGTATTTT | CSYCDRSADTQYF | TRBJ2-3 | . | TRBV20-1 | .
TGCAGCGTTGCCCCCGGTTTCCTGGGGGAGCAGTACTTC | CSVAPGFLGEQYF | TRBJ2-7 | few | TRBV29-1 | .
TGCAGCGTTGAGTCGGGGACAGGGGGAGAATTTTTCTATGGCTACACCTTC | CSVESGTGGEFFYGYTF | TRBJ1-2 | few | TRBV29-1 | TRBD1
TGCAGCGTTGAAGGGGCCAGGGTGGGAGGCTACACCTTC | CSVEGARVGGYTF | TRBJ1-2 | . | TRBV29-1 | .
TGCAGTGCTAGAGATTCAGAGACAGGGGGCTATAATTCACCCCTCCACTTT | CSARDSETGGYNSPLHF | TRBJ1-6 | . | TRBV20-1 | TRBD1
TGTACCAGCAGTTACTCGTCTACAGGGTTCGTCGGCTACACCTTC | CTSSYSSTGFVGYTF | TRBJ1-2 | . | TRBV6-5 | .
TGCGCCAGCAGCTTGGCACGGGGGGCCGGAGATACGCAGTATTTT | CASSLARGAGDTQYF | TRBJ2-3 | . | TRBV5-1 | .
TGTGCCATCAGTGATTCTCTGGCAGGGAGGGTTAAACTGTTTTTT | CAISDSLAGRVKLFF | TRBJ1-4 | . | TRBV10-3 | .
TGTGCCAGCAGTGAATACCCGAGGGGGCGTGACTATGGCTACACCTTC | CASSEYPRGRDYGYTF | TRBJ1-2 | few | TRBV25-1 | TRBD1
TGTGCCAGCAGCTTAGCGGGGCAGGGACACATTCAGTACTTC | CASSLAGQGHIQYF | TRBJ2-4 | . | TRBV7-2 | .
TGTGCCAGCAGCGCTACCCCAGAGCAGGATGAGCAGTTCTTC | CASSATPEQDEQFF | TRBJ2-1 | . | TRBV6-2/TRBV6-3 | .
TGTGTCACCAGCATGGCCGTGGCTAGCGGGAGGGCCCTCAGAGATACGCAGTATTTT | CVTSMAVASGRALRDTQYF | TRBJ2-3 | . | TRBV15 | TRBD2
TGCAGTGCCCGTCCCCCCGGCGACAATGAGCAGTTCTTC | CSARPPGDNEQFF | TRBJ2-1 | . | TRBV20-1 | .
TGTGCCAGCAGCCAATTGAAGGGGGCTGGGATGAACACTGAAGCTTTCTTT | CASSQLKGAGMNTEAFF | TRBJ1-1 | . | TRBV3-1 | TRBD1
TGCGCCAGCAGCTTGGCCAGGGAAAGGGCCTACGAGCAGTACTTC | CASSLARERAYEQYF | TRBJ2-7 | . | TRBV5-1 | .
TGTGCCAGCAGCGACTCCCCGGGTCAGCCCCAGCATTTT | CASSDSPGQPQHF | TRBJ1-5 | . | TRBV3-1 | .
TGTGCCAGCAGCTTAAGTCTGGGAAGGGGAAATCAGCCCCTGCATTTT | CASSLSLGRGNQPLHF | TRBJ1-5 | . | TRBV7-2 | .
TGCGCCAGCAGCACGTTGCGGGGGGGCGGACCGGAAGATACGCAGTATTTT | CASSTLRGGGPEDTQYF | TRBJ2-3 | few | TRBV5-1 | TRBD2
TGTGCCATCAGGAGGGACACCCTTACAGATACGCAGTATTTT | CAIRRDTLTDTQYF | TRBJ2-3 | few | TRBV10-3 | .
TGTGCCAGCAGTTCCCTTGCATGGCCGGCGGAGGCCCAGTACTTC | CASSSLAWPAEAQYF | TRBJ2-5 | . | TRBV28 | .
TGTGCCAGCAGCCGAGACTCTACTAGCGGGGGGGCGACCGGGGAGCTGTTTTTT | CASSRDSTSGGATGELFF | TRBJ2-2 | . | TRBV7-9 | TRBD2
TGTGCCAGCAGCTTACTAGCCCAGAGCTCCTACAATGAGCAGTTCTTC | CASSLLAQSSYNEQFF | TRBJ2-1 | few | TRBV7-9 | .
TGCGCCAGCAGTGAGGACACCACGAAGCAGTATTTT | CASSEDTTKQYF | TRBJ2-3 | . | TRBV10-2 | .
TGTGCCAGCAGCGTAGGTGGGGGGGACACCGGGGAGCTGTTTTTT | CASSVGGGDTGELFF | TRBJ2-2 | . | TRBV9 | TRBD2
TGTGCCAGCAGACGGGCGGCGGGCCAAGCTTTCTTT | CASRRAAGQAFF | TRBJ1-1 | . | TRBV25-1 | .
TGTGCCAGCAGCTGGGGACTAGCGGGAGGGAGAGAGTTCTTC | CASSWGLAGGREFF | TRBJ2-1 | few | TRBV7-2 | TRBD2
TGTGCCAGCAGCTTTAGCGGAACCTCCTACAATGAGCAGTTCTTC | CASSFSGTSYNEQFF | TRBJ2-1 | . | TRBV7-2 | .